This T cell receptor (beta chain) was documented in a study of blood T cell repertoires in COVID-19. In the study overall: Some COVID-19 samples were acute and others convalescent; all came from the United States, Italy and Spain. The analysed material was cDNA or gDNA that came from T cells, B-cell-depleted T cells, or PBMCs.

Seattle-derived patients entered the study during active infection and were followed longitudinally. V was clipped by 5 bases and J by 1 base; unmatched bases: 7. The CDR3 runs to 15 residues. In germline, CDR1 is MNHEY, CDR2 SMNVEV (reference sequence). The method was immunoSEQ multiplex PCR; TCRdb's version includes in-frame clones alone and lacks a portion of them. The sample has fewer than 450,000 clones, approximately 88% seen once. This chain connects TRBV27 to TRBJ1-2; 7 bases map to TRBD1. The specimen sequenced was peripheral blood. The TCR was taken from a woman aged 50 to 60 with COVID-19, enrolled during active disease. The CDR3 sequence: CASSPTGVFNYGYTF. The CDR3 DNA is TGTGCCAGCAGTCCAACAGGGGTATTTAACTATGGCTACACCTTC.